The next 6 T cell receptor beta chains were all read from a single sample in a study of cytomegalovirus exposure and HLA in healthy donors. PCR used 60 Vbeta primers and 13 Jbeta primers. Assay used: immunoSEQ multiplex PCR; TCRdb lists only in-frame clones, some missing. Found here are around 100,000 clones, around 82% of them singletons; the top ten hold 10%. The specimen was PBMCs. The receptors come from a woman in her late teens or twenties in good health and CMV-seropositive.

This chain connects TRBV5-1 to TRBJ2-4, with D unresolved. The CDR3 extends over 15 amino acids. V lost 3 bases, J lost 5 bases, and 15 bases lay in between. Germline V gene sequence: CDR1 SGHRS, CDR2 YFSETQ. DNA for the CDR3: TGCGCCAGCAGCTGGTCGTCCGAGCCCGAAAACATTCAGTACTTC. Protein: CASSWSSEPENIQYF.

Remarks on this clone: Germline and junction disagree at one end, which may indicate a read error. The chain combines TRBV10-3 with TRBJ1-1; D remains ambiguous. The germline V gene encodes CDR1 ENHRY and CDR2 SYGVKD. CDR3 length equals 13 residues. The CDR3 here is CASSYPGNTEAFF. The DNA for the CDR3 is TGTGCCAGCAGTTACCCGGGGAACACTGAAGCTTTCTTT.

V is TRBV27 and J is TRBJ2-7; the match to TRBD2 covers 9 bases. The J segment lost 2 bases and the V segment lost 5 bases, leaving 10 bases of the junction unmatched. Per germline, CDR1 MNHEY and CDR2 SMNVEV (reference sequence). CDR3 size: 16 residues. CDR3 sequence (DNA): TGTGCCAGCAGTCCCTCTAGCGGGGATAAAACCTACGAGCAGTACTTC. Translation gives CASSPSSGDKTYEQYF.

As DNA, the CDR3 is TGTGCCAGCAGCGTAGGTGGGACAGCAACTAGCACAGATACGCAGTATTTT. Its protein product is CASSVGGTATSTDTQYF. The V gene is TRBV9, the J gene TRBJ2-3, with 7 bases identical to TRBD1. CDR1 is SGDLS, CDR2 YYNGEE, per germline. CDR3 length equals 17 residues. J lost 0 bases, V lost 0 bases, and 7 bases had no gene match.

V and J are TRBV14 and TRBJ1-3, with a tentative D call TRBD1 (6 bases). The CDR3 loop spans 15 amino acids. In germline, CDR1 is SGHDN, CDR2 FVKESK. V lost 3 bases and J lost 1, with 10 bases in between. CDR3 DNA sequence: TGTGCCAGCAGCCAGTCGACAGGATCTGGAAACACCATATATTTT. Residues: CASSQSTGSGNTIYF.

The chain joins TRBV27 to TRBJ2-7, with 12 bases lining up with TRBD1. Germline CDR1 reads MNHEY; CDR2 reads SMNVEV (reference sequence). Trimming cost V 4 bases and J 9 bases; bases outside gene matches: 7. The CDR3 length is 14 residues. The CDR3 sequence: CASSSTGTGGGQYF. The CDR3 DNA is TGTGCCAGCAGTTCCACCGGGACAGGGGGCGGGCAGTACTTC.